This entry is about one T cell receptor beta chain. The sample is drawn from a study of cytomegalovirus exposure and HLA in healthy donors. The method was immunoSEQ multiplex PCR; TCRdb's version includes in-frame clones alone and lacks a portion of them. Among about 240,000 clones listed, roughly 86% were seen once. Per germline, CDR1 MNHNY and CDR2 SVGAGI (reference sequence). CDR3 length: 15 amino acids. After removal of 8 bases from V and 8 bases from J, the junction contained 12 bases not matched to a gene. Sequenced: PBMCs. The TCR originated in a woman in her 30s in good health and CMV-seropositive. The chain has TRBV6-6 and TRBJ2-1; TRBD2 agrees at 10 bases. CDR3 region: CASGPSGSGRYEQFF. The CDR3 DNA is TGTGCCAGCGGTCCTTCGGGTAGCGGGAGGTATGAGCAGTTCTTC.